Following are 24 T cell receptor beta chains from one sample sequenced in a study of blood T cell repertoires in COVID-19. Produced via immunoSEQ multiplex PCR; TCRdb's table is partial and in-frame only. The sample lists approximately 200,000 clones, around 86% occurring once. Sequenced material: PBMCs or T cells enriched from blood (not recorded which). All receptors come from a woman in her twenties or thirties who had recovered from COVID-19.

The genes are TRBV18 and TRBJ2-1; tentative D call: TRBD2 (5 bases). Trimming cost V 3 bases and J 5 bases, with 11 bases left between them. Germline V gene data show CDR1 as KGHSH and CDR2 as LQKENI. The CDR3 loop spans 14 amino acids. CDR3 amino acids: CASSPSSLNNEQFF. The CDR3 DNA reads as TGTGCCAGCTCACCGTCTAGCCTAAACAATGAGCAGTTCTTC.

The chain employs TRBV28 and TRBJ2-1, with D tentatively TRBD2 (6 bases). V lost 4 bases to trimming and J lost 3 bases, with 7 bases between them. Germline values: CDR1 MDHEN, CDR2 SYDVKM. The CDR3 is 13 amino acids. CDR3 loop: CASSWTNYNEQFF. CDR3 bases: TGTGCCAGCAGTTGGACTAACTACAATGAGCAGTTCTTC.

The chain carries TRBV12-3 or TRBV12-4 and TRBJ1-1; 8 bases are shared with TRBD1. V dropped 6 bases and J dropped 4; count of bases not matched to a gene: 4. This CDR3 contains 13 residues. The DNA for the CDR3 is TGTGCCAGCAGCTCGACAGGGGCCACTGAAGCTTTCTTT. It is translated as CASSSTGATEAFF.

V usage is TRBV29-1 and J usage is TRBJ2-2; 7 nucleotides line up with TRBD2. V gave up 2 bases and J gave up 3 bases; unmatched junction bases: 0. Germline V gene sequence: CDR1 SQVTM, CDR2 ANQGSEA. The CDR3 is 13 amino acids. The CDR3 nucleotides read TGCAGCGTTGAACGGGAGGACACCGGGGAGCTGTTTTTT. Protein sequence: CSVEREDTGELFF.

This clone was recorded a few times. V usage is TRBV6-5 and J usage is TRBJ1-4; no reliable D call. The V gene's germline CDR1 is MNHEY and CDR2 SVGAGI. The length of the CDR3 is 15 residues. The V gene lost 2 bases and the J gene lost 6 bases, with 13 bases spanning the gap. Here the CDR3 reads CASSYAGDRDEKLFF. CDR3 sequence (DNA): TGTGCCAGCAGTTACGCCGGGGATAGAGATGAAAAACTGTTTTTT.

This clone was seen just once. This chain connects TRBV9 to TRBJ2-1; TRBD2 matches at 11 bases. Germline V gives CDR1 SGDLS, CDR2 YYNGEE. The junction had 8 bases not matched to a gene; V was cut back by 3 bases and J by 0 bases. The CDR3 runs to 18 residues. The CDR3 loop is CASSATTSGVSSYNEQFF. Here the CDR3 DNA reads TGTGCCAGCAGCGCCACGACTAGCGGGGTAAGCTCCTACAATGAGCAGTTCTTC.

This chain joins TRBV11-2 and TRBJ2-7, with TRBD1 as a possible D gene (6 bases). The CDR3 is 14 residues long. The germline CDR1 and CDR2 sequences are SGHAT and FQNNGV. Trimming removed 5 bases from V and 2 bases from J, with 13 bases in between. The CDR3 sequence is CASSPRTEAYEQYF. The CDR3 nucleotides are TGTGCCAGCAGCCCCAGGACAGAAGCCTACGAGCAGTACTTC.

The chain has TRBV4-2 and TRBJ2-1, with 7 bases fitting TRBD2. The V and J ends lost 4 bases and 10 bases, in that order; junction bases with no gene match: 10. The CDR3 spans 14 residues. Germline CDR1 reads LGHNA; CDR2 reads YNFKEQ. The CDR3 loop is CASSRTREGSEQFF. The CDR3 DNA sequence: TGTGCCAGCAGCCGTACGAGGGAGGGTTCCGAGCAGTTCTTC.

This chain connects TRBV5-1 to TRBJ1-1, with no clear D. CDR1 SGHRS and CDR2 YFSETQ come from the germline V gene. Trimming removed 0 bases at V and 1 base at J, with 10 bases between. The CDR3 loop spans 15 amino acids. For the CDR3, the DNA is TGCGCCAGCAGCTTGGTCCAGAGAGGGAACACTGAAGCTTTCTTT. Encoded protein: CASSLVQRGNTEAFF.

This clone appeared once. The V gene is TRBV28, the J gene TRBJ2-7; 7 bases map to TRBD1. The CDR3 contains 15 residues. The trim removed 7 bases at V and 1 base at J, leaving 10 bases unmatched. Germline V CDR1 and CDR2: MDHEN, SYDVKM. CDR3 coding DNA: TGTGCCAGCATCCAGGGGGTAGCGAGATCCTACGAGCAGTACTTC. It yields the protein CASIQGVARSYEQYF.

This sequence joins TRBV5-1 and TRBJ1-2; no clear D. V dropped 5 bases and J dropped 0 bases, with 14 bases sitting between them. Per germline, CDR1 SGHRS and CDR2 YFSETQ. CDR3 length: 15 residues. CDR3 sequence reads: CASSWNVGANYGYTF. CDR3 nucleotides: TGCGCCAGCAGTTGGAATGTAGGAGCTAACTATGGCTACACCTTC.

J is TRBJ2-5 and V is TRBV18, with 10 bases that match TRBD2. The CDR3 has 17 residues. Losses at the gene ends were 0 bases for V and 1 base for J; bases not matched to a gene: 5. Germline CDR1 and CDR2: KGHSH and LQKENI. The DNA of the CDR3 is TGTGCCAGCTCACCACCGTCAGCGGGAGGGCCCCAAGAGACCCAGTACTTC. Translated: CASSPPSAGGPQETQYF.

V is TRBV7-9 and J is TRBJ2-1; 13 nucleotides match TRBD2. V lost 3 bases and J lost 4; bases outside the gene matches: 6. Germline lookup yields CDR1 SEHNR and CDR2 FQNEAQ (reference sequence). The CDR3 contains 17 residues. The CDR3 protein is CASSLSGLAGVYNEQFF. The CDR3 nucleotides read TGTGCCAGCAGCTTGAGTGGACTAGCGGGAGTATACAATGAGCAGTTCTTC. The variable domain in full, completed from reference TRBV7-9 and TRBJ2-1, reads DTGVSQNPRHKITKRGQNVTFRCDPISEHNRLYWYRQTLGQGPEFLTYFQNEAQLEKSRLLSDRFSAERPKGSFSTLEIQRTEQGDSAMYLCASSLSGLAGVYNEQFFGPGTRLTVL.

The genes are TRBV5-3 and TRBJ2-2, with TRBD1 as a possible D gene (6 bases). TRBV5-3 falls under the ORF class, with uncertain function. This CDR3 region has 15 residues. Trimming shortened V by 4 bases and J by 4 bases, and 14 bases separated the two germline ends. CDR3 in amino acids: CARSQRGFCTGELFF. DNA of the CDR3: TGTGCCAGAAGCCAAAGGGGGTTCTGCACCGGGGAGCTGTTTTTT.

This chain connects TRBV5-1 to TRBJ2-7; TRBD2 matches at 8 bases. From germline, CDR1 is SGHRS and CDR2 YFSETQ. This CDR3 is 15 amino acids long. Germline trimming cut 4 bases from V and 4 bases from J; bases unmatched to any gene: 10. CDR3 sequence: CASSIKGGGLYEQYF. CDR3 DNA: TGCGCCAGCAGCATTAAGGGCGGGGGGCTTTACGAGCAGTACTTC.

In DNA, the CDR3 is TGTGCCAGCAGCTCGGGACACCGGAACACTGAAGCTTTCTTT. It specifies CASSSGHRNTEAFF. The chain recombines TRBV6-5 with TRBJ1-1; tentatively, D is TRBD1 (6 bases). Trimming stripped 6 bases from V and 1 base from J, with 12 bases between. The germline CDR1 and CDR2 sequences are MNHEY and SVGAGI. This CDR3 is 14 amino acids long.

The V and J genes are TRBV25-1 and TRBJ2-1; D is unclear. The ends were cut back, 0 bases at V and 7 bases at J, with 10 bases in the middle. CDR1 and CDR2 (germline): MGHDK, SYGVNS. The CDR3 is 14 amino acids. The CDR3 sequence is CASSEYIPLNEQFF. CDR3 DNA: TGTGCCAGCAGTGAATATATCCCCCTGAATGAGCAGTTCTTC.

The V and J genes are TRBV6-1 and TRBJ2-7; D not certain. This CDR3 region has 14 residues. Trimming shortened V by 3 bases and J by 3 bases, and 12 bases separated the two germline ends. Germline values: CDR1 MNHNS, CDR2 SASEGT. CDR3 bases: TGTGCCAGCAGTGAGTCACAAAACAACTACGAGCAGTACTTC. Its translation: CASSESQNNYEQYF.

The chain has TRBV7-9 and TRBJ2-5; TRBD1 agrees at 7 bases. J lost 5 bases, V lost 5 bases, and 14 bases had no gene match. Germline CDR1 SEHNR, CDR2 FQNEAQ (reference sequence). This CDR3 is built from 16 residues. CDR3 sequence (DNA): TGTGCCAGCAGCCCATGGGTTGGGACAGCCGGGGAGACCCAGTACTTC. It encodes CASSPWVGTAGETQYF.

This chain connects TRBV21-1 to TRBJ1-6; the listed D gene, TRBD1, was not tested against the DNA. TRBV21-1 is tagged as a pseudogene. This CDR3 is built from 14 residues. Written as DNA, the CDR3 is TGTGCCAGCAGCAACCAGGGTTGGAATTCACCCCTCCACTTT. It yields the protein CASSNQGWNSPLHF.

This clone was detected only a few times. As DNA, the CDR3 is TGTGCCAGCAATTTCGCGAGGACCGGGGAGCTGTTTTTT. It codes for CASNFARTGELFF. The chain joins TRBV28 to TRBJ2-2; no reliable D call. The germline V gene encodes CDR1 MDHEN and CDR2 SYDVKM. The CDR3 covers 13 residues. With 7 bases removed from V and 5 bases from J, the gap between germline ends came to 11 bases.

On this clone itself: The junction departs from germline at one end; a sequencing error may be responsible. The chain is built from TRBV7-7 and TRBJ2-5, with 8 bases identical to TRBD1. Germline CDR1 reads SSHAT; CDR2 reads FNYEAQ (reference sequence). The CDR3 length is 19 residues. The CDR3 nucleotides read TGTGCTAGCAGCTTAAGCCCCGGCTGGCCAAACAGGGGGCAAGAGACCCAGTACTTC. This gives the protein CASSLSPGWPNRGQETQYF. Full variable domain (rest looked up from reference TRBV7-7 and TRBJ2-5): GAGVSQSPRYKVTKRGQDVTLRCDPISSHATLYWYQQALGQGPEFLTYFNYEAQPDKSGLPSDRFSAERPEGSISTLTIQRTEQRDSAMYRCASSLSPGWPNRGQETQYFGPGTRLLVL.

Only one count was recorded for this clone. CDR3 nucleotide sequence: TGTGCCAGCAGCTTCAGGGAGAACACTGAAGCTTTCTTT. This sequence encodes CASSFRENTEAFF. The chain carries TRBV7-6 and TRBJ1-1, with TRBD1 as a possible D gene (5 bases). Germline-derived CDR1 and CDR2 are SGHVS and FNYEAQ. Trimming pared 3 bases from V and 1 base from J, leaving 6 bases between. The CDR3 is 13 amino acids.

The rearrangement links TRBV29-1 to TRBJ2-5; D may be TRBD1 (5 bases). Trimming removed 0 bases from V and 1 base from J, with 12 bases in between. This CDR3 has 15 residues. Germline V CDR1 and CDR2: SQVTM, ANQGSEA. The CDR3 nucleotides read TGCAGCGTTGAAGAAGTGGGGCACTCCCAAGAGACCCAGTACTTC. Translation gives CSVEEVGHSQETQYF.